This is a list of T cell receptor beta chains from one sample in a study of early T cells in non-severe SARS-CoV-2 infection. TCRdb passed the 5' RACE reads through MiXCR, listing each CDR3 protein once. The profile shows about 40,000 distinct CDR3 sequences, 5% to 5.5% of them singletons. The sample was whole blood, taken at baseline. These receptors came from an adult who was a healthcare worker with PCR-confirmed SARS-CoV-2 infection or an uninfected control (not recorded which). Both conserved end residues are part of each CDR3. D genes are given only for firm matches. Size is stated for part of the rows, as once, few or many counts, or as a class when the clone is expanded.

cdr3_aa cdr3_nt v_call cdr3_length clone_size j_call d_call
CASGLVFEGNWTASYNEQFF TGTGCTAGTGGTTTGGTATTCGAGGGGAACTGGACAGCTTCCTACAATGAGCAGTTCTTC TRBV12-5 20 . TRBJ2-1 .
CASSPWGEAFF TGTGCCAGCAGTCCTTGGGGGGAAGCTTTCTTT TRBV6-6 11 many TRBJ1-1 .
CASSKKSRTAQETQYF TGTGCCAGCAGCAAGAAGTCCAGGACAGCCCAAGAGACCCAGTACTTC TRBV21-1 16 many TRBJ2-5 .
CSADPPIIETQYF TGCAGTGCTGATCCACCGATAATTGAGACCCAGTACTTC TRBV20-1 13 . TRBJ2-5 .
CASGLDFGVYGYTF TGTGCTAGTGGCCTGGACTTCGGAGTCTATGGCTACACCTTC TRBV12-5 14 many TRBJ1-2 .
CSASFAGVEETQYF TGCAGTGCTAGCTTCGCAGGGGTCGAGGAGACCCAGTACTTC TRBV20-1 14 many TRBJ2-5 .
CASSQEYAGTQYF TGTGCCAGCAGCCAAGAGTACGCGGGGACGCAGTATTTT TRBV3-1 13 many TRBJ2-3 .
CASSQTQGKGEQYF TGCGCCAGCAGTCAAACCCAGGGTAAGGGCGAGCAGTACTTC TRBV5-1 14 many TRBJ2-7 .
CASSRPLGTNTEAFF TGTGCCAGCAGCCGTCCACTAGGAACGAACACTGAAGCTTTCTTT TRBV12-3/TRBV12-4 15 few TRBJ1-1 .
CASSYPLAGGTYNEQFF TGTGCCAGCAGTTACCCCTTAGCGGGAGGCACCTACAATGAGCAGTTCTTC TRBV6-2/TRBV6-3 17 few TRBJ2-1 TRBD2
CASRLSPYEQYF TGTGCCAGCAGGTTATCCCCCTACGAGCAGTACTTC TRBV12-3/TRBV12-4 12 many TRBJ2-7 .
CASRSQVTEASF TGTGCCAGCAGGTCACAGGTAACTGAAGCTTCCTTT TRBV12-3/TRBV12-4 12 . TRBJ1-1 .
CAWTPLPNSPLHF TGTGCCTGGACTCCATTGCCTAATTCACCCCTCCACTTT TRBV30 13 many TRBJ1-6 .
CASSLAGRGSEAFF TGCGCCAGCAGCTTGGCCGGCAGGGGGTCTGAAGCTTTCTTT TRBV5-1 14 many TRBJ1-1 TRBD1
CATSDEYSNQPQHF TGTGCCACCAGTGATGAATATAGCAATCAGCCCCAGCATTTT TRBV24-1 14 many TRBJ1-5 .
CAVPKQGKVYEQYF TGTGCCGTCCCTAAACAGGGAAAGGTCTACGAGCAGTACTTC TRBV30 14 many TRBJ2-7 .
CASSLGAGGYTF TGTGCCAGCAGTTTGGGGGCCGGGGGCTACACCTTC TRBV12-3/TRBV12-4 12 many TRBJ1-2 .
CASSRASPGYNEQFF TGCGCCAGCAGCCGAGCCTCGCCCGGCTACAATGAGCAGTTCTTC TRBV5-1 15 . TRBJ2-1 .
CATSDLSTDTQYF TGTGCCACCAGTGACCTGAGCACAGATACGCAGTATTTT TRBV24-1 13 many TRBJ2-3 .
CASSQPAVSSYNEQFF TGTGCCAGCAGCCAACCCGCGGTAAGCTCCTACAATGAGCAGTTCTTC TRBV14 16 many TRBJ2-1 .
CSVFQSLSGELFF TGCAGCGTATTCCAGTCTTTATCCGGGGAGCTGTTTTTT TRBV29-1 13 many TRBJ2-2 .
CSAGGSAAQYF TGCAGTGCCGGGGGCAGCGCGGCACAGTACTTC TRBV20-1 11 . TRBJ2-7 .
CASSIENRGTNIQYF TGCGCCAGCAGCATAGAAAACAGGGGGACGAACATTCAGTACTTC TRBV5-1 15 many TRBJ2-4 TRBD1
CASSFSTEQFF TGCGCCAGCAGCTTCTCGACAGAGCAGTTCTTC TRBV5-1 11 . TRBJ2-1 .
CASKPQGWTNTEAFF TGTGCCAGCAAACCCCAGGGGTGGACGAACACTGAAGCTTTCTTT TRBV27 15 few TRBJ1-1 .
CASSDPAGPYNEQFF TGTGCCAGCAGTGATCCAGCGGGACCCTACAATGAGCAGTTCTTC TRBV25-1 15 many TRBJ2-1 TRBD2
CASSLTNGYTF TGTGCCAGCAGCTTAACAAATGGCTACACCTTC TRBV12-3/TRBV12-4 11 many TRBJ1-2 .
CASSQGSGNTIYF TGTGCCAGTAGCCAGGGCTCTGGAAACACCATATATTTT TRBV19 13 many TRBJ1-3 .
CSVTTIREAFF TGCAGCGTTACAACAATCCGTGAAGCTTTCTTT TRBV29-1 11 . TRBJ1-1 .
CSAPGGLSGANVLTF TGCAGTGCGCCAGGGGGACTCTCTGGGGCCAACGTCCTGACTTTC TRBV20-1 15 many TRBJ2-6 .
CASSRQGSSGANVLTF TGTGCCAGCAGCAGACAGGGGAGCTCTGGGGCCAACGTCCTGACTTTC TRBV2 16 many TRBJ2-6 TRBD1
CASSLEINTGELFF TGTGCCAGCAGCTTAGAGATCAACACCGGGGAGCTGTTTTTT TRBV7-2 14 many TRBJ2-2 .
CAWSHGARSYTF TGTGCCTGGAGTCATGGGGCAAGGAGCTACACCTTC TRBV30 12 many TRBJ1-2 .
CASSLSGGARGYTF TGTGCCAGCAGTTTATCTGGGGGGGCGCGAGGCTACACCTTC TRBV27 14 many TRBJ1-2 .
CASGDQLGEQFF TGTGCCAGCGGCGACCAACTGGGGGAGCAGTTCTTC TRBV7-3 12 many TRBJ2-1 .
CASSLWRGRSVYNEQFF TGTGCCAGCAGTTTGTGGCGGGGGCGGTCGGTGTACAATGAGCAGTTCTTC TRBV12-3/TRBV12-4 17 many TRBJ2-1 .